Below are 18 T cell receptor beta chains sequenced from a single sample in a study of blood T cell repertoires in COVID-19. Libraries were prepared by immunoSEQ multiplex PCR; TCRdb keeps only in-frame clonotypes and omits some of them. The sample yields some 250,000 clones, 65% to 85% seen once. Sample: peripheral blood. The receptors derive from a man aged 35 to 55 with acute or convalescent COVID-19.

The chain uses TRBV7-2 and TRBJ2-7; 7 bases agree with TRBD1. The CDR3 has 14 amino acids. Germline V gene data show CDR1 as SGHTA and CDR2 as FQGNSA. V gave up 3 bases and J gave up 3 bases; unmatched junction bases: 5. The CDR3 sequence is CASSFQTGLYEQYF. The CDR3 bases are TGTGCCAGCAGCTTTCAGACAGGGCTCTACGAGCAGTACTTC.

This chain links TRBV2 with TRBJ1-3; possibly TRBD1 for D (5 bases). V lost 0 bases, J lost 6 bases, and 9 bases lay in between. This CDR3 spans 14 amino acids. In germline, CDR1 is SNHLY, CDR2 FYNNEI. CDR3 nucleotides: TGTGCCAGCAGTGAAGCCCCAGGGTTAAACACCATATATTTT. This gives the protein CASSEAPGLNTIYF.

The rearrangement joins TRBV6-1 to TRBJ2-5, with 9 bases matching TRBD2. J gave up 5 bases and V 1 base, and 8 bases lay outside the gene matches. CDR1 and CDR2 from the germline V gene are MNHNS and SASEGT. The CDR3 extends over 16 amino acids. CDR3 sequence: CASSEEVSGSYETQYF. In DNA, the CDR3 is TGTGCCAGCAGTGAAGAGGTTAGCGGGAGTTACGAGACCCAGTACTTC.

The rearrangement links TRBV9 to TRBJ2-1; unclear D gene. Trimming left V 7 bases short and J 0 bases short, with 8 bases between. This CDR3 contains 13 residues. CDR1 is SGDLS and CDR2 is YYNGEE in the germline V gene. The CDR3 DNA reads as TGTGCCAGCGGTGTGAGCTCCTACAATGAGCAGTTCTTC. Protein product: CASGVSSYNEQFF.

V gene TRBV3-1 (or the pseudogene TRBV3-2) combines with J gene TRBJ2-3; TRBD2 aligns across 13 bases. The CDR3 totals 16 residues. The V segment lost 5 bases and the J segment 2 bases; nucleotides outside the gene matches: 4. CDR1 and CDR2 from the germline V gene are LGHDT and YNNKEL (reference sequence). CDR3: CASSFGTSGITDTQYF. The CDR3 nucleotides are TGTGCCAGCAGCTTCGGGACTAGCGGGATCACAGATACGCAGTATTTT.

CDR3 DNA sequence: TGTGCCAGTAGCACTCAAGGGGGTGCTAATGAAAAACTGTTTTTT. Protein sequence: CASSTQGGANEKLFF. The chain joins TRBV19 to TRBJ1-4; a weak D match, TRBD1 (6 bases). This CDR3 is 15 amino acids long. The V and J ends lost 6 bases and 3 bases respectively, with 14 bases between them. Germline CDR1 is LNHDA and CDR2 is SQIVND (reference sequence).

This clone has only a few counts. The chain combines TRBV10-3 with TRBJ1-1; tentatively, D is TRBD1 (5 bases). Trimming took 11 bases from V and 5 from J, leaving 24 bases between them. The length of the CDR3 is 15 residues. Germline CDR1 is ENHRY and CDR2 is SYGVKD. CDR3 in DNA: TGTGCCTCTGAGTTGGGGGGAGGATCGGGTACTGAAGCTTTCTTT. Residues: CASELGGGSGTEAFF.

As to this clone: Other nucleotide sequences in the sample specify the same CDR3. The V gene is TRBV25-1, the J gene TRBJ1-2, with 7 nucleotides matching TRBD1. J was trimmed by 0 bases and V by 2 bases; bases with no gene match: 0. CDR3 size: 14 residues. Germline V gives CDR1 MGHDK, CDR2 SYGVNS. DNA for the CDR3: TGTGCCAGCAGTGAAAGGGGGCCTAACTATGGCTACACCTTC. Its translation is CASSERGPNYGYTF.

The CDR3 nucleotides are TGCGCCAGCAGCTCCACCCCGACAGTCCCTTTTTCGGCCCAGCATTTT. It specifies CASSSTPTVPFSAQHF. V and J are TRBV4-3 and TRBJ1-5; the D gene is possibly TRBD1 (5 bases). The V end was cut by 5 bases, the J end by 11 bases, with 25 bases between. Per germline, CDR1 LGHNA and CDR2 YSLEER. This CDR3 is 16 amino acids long.

The chain employs TRBV4-1 and TRBJ1-2; TRBD1 aligns across 10 bases. CDR3 length equals 13 residues. Germline values: CDR1 MGHRA, CDR2 YSYEKL. Trimming at V came to 7 bases and at J to 8 bases, leaving 7 bases not matched to a gene. CDR3 sequence (DNA): TGCGCCAGCACCACCGGGACAGGGGACGGCTACACCTTC. Encoded protein: CASTTGTGDGYTF.

V is TRBV11-3 and J is TRBJ2-5; 8 nucleotides align to TRBD2. The CDR3 is 15 amino acids. Germline loops: CDR1 SGHNT, CDR2 YENEEA. The V segment lost 5 bases and the J segment 5 bases; nucleotides outside the gene matches: 10. The CDR3 DNA reads TGTGCCAGCAGCCCAGGGGCGGGAGGAATGGAGACCCAGTACTTC. This sequence encodes CASSPGAGGMETQYF.

V usage is TRBV10-3 and J usage is TRBJ2-7; the D gene is possibly TRBD1 (5 bases). With 8 bases removed from V and 3 bases from J, the gap between germline ends came to 14 bases. CDR3 length: 13 residues. The V gene's germline CDR1 is ENHRY and CDR2 SYGVKD. CDR3 in DNA: TGTGCCATCGGGCTCCAGGGCGACTACGAGCAGTACTTC. It translates to CAIGLQGDYEQYF.

V and J are TRBV2 and TRBJ1-2; D gene unclear. This CDR3 comprises 11 residues. Germline CDR1 reads SNHLY; CDR2 reads FYNNEI. The CDR3 DNA sequence: TGTGTCGGGGAAAACAGAGATGGCTACACCTTC. Its translation: CVGENRDGYTF. Combining the CDR3 with reference TRBV2 and TRBJ1-2 gives the whole variable domain EPEVTQTPSHQVTQMGQEVILRCVPISNHLYFYWYRQILGQKVEFLVSFYNNEISEKSEIFDDQFSVERPDGSNFTLKIRSTKLEDSAMYFCVGENRDGYTFGSGTRLTVV.

The chain couples TRBV7-9 to TRBJ1-1, with D perhaps TRBD1 (6 bases). The CDR3 loop spans 15 amino acids. Germline CDR1 reads SEHNR; CDR2 reads FQNEAQ (reference sequence). Deletions cut 5 bases from V and 4 bases from J, with 17 bases between. The CDR3 spells CASSGWTARGTEAFF. The CDR3 nucleotides are TGTGCCAGCAGCGGATGGACAGCAAGAGGCACTGAAGCTTTCTTT.

The V call is TRBV11-3, the J call TRBJ2-1, with TRBD1 identical over 8 bases. V was clipped by 5 bases and J by 5 bases; unmatched bases: 11. The CDR3 has 16 amino acids. The germline gives CDR1 SGHNT, CDR2 YENEEA. CDR3 in DNA: TGTGCCAGCAGCCCGGAGGGACAGGTGGGTGACAATGAGCAGTTCTTC. Translated, it gives CASSPEGQVGDNEQFF.

The rearrangement uses TRBV20-1 and TRBJ1-2, with a tentative D call TRBD1 (5 bases). Germline assignment: CDR1 DFQATT and CDR2 SNEGSKA (reference sequence). The CDR3 runs 11 residues. V was pared by 4 bases and J by 6 bases, with 9 bases between. The CDR3 protein is CSATRQNGYTF. CDR3 coding DNA: TGCAGTGCTACTCGACAGAATGGCTACACCTTC.

The chain recombines TRBV7-9 with TRBJ2-5, with TRBD1 matching over 9 bases. The CDR3 sequence is 15 residues long. J lost 4 bases, V lost 5 bases, and 8 bases had no gene match. Germline V CDR1 and CDR2: SEHNR, FQNEAQ (reference sequence). CDR3 DNA: TGTGCCAGCAGCCGGTGGACAGGGGCCGGAGAGACCCAGTACTTC. Translated: CASSRWTGAGETQYF.

This clone has a single count. The chain carries TRBV5-1 and TRBJ1-1; a weak D match, TRBD1 (6 bases). The germline V gene has CDR1 SGHRS and CDR2 YFSETQ. CDR3 size: 13 residues. With 4 bases removed from V and 3 bases from J, the gap between germline ends came to 10 bases. The CDR3 region is CASSLQGYTEAFF. The CDR3 region has the DNA TGCGCCAGCAGCCTTCAGGGGTACACTGAAGCTTTCTTT.